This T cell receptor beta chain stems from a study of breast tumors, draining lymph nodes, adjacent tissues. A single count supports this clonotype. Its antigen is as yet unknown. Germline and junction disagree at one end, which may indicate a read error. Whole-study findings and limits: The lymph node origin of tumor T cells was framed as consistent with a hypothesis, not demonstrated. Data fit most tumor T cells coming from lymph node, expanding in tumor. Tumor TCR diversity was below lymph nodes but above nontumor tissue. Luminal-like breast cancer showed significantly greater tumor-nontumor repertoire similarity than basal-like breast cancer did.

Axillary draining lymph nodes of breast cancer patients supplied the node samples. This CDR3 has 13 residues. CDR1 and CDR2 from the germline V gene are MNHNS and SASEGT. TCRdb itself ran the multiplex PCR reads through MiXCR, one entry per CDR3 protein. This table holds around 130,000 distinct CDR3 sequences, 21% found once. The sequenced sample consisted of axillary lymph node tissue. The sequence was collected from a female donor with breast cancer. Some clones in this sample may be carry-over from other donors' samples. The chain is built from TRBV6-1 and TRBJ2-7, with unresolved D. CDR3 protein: CASSEIQPYKQYF. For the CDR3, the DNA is TGCGCCAGCAGTGAAATACAGCCCTACAAGCAGTACTTC.